This T cell receptor (beta chain) was recovered during a study of T cell repertoires in cytomegalovirus infection. Study-level information: CMV infection and matching HLA type were both indicated by public TCR beta signatures.

TCRdb redid the calling of the reads with MiXCR, one entry per CDR3 protein. The table shows around 750,000 distinct CDR3 sequences, with about 31% occurring only once. As regards this clonotype: The antigen remains undetermined.

Whole-study results and caveats: There were HLA-C-restricted CMV-specific TCR beta clonotypes dominating the ex vivo response.

This CDR3 contains 15 residues. V was clipped by 4 bases and J by 0 bases; unmatched bases: 3. Germline V gene lookup returns CDR1 SGHVS and CDR2 FQNEAQ. The receptor comes from a human donor in good health (CMV status not recorded). Some clones in this sample may be carry-over from other donors' samples. J is TRBJ2-7 and V is TRBV7-8; 10 bases fit TRBD2. The sample consisted of cultured CD8+ T cells from PBMCs, taken from culture after CMV antigen stimulation. Here the CDR3 DNA reads TGTGCCAGCAGCTCCCGGACTAGCGGCTCCTACGAGCAGTACTTC. Its protein is CASSSRTSGSYEQYF.